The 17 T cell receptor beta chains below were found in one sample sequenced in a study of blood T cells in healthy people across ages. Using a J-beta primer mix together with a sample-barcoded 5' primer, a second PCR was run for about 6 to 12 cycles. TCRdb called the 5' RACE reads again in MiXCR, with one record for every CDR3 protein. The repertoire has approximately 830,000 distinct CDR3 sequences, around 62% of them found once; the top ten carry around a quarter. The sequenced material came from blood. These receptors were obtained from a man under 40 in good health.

The CDR3 DNA follows: TGTGCCAGCAGTTTATGGACTAGCGGCTCTAGCACAGATACGCAGTATTTT. Translating gives CASSLWTSGSSTDTQYF. The rearrangement links TRBV27 to TRBJ2-3; 10 bases align to TRBD2. The CDR3 contains 17 residues. Germline assignment: CDR1 MNHEY and CDR2 SMNVEV (reference sequence). The V gene end was trimmed by 1 base and the J gene end by 0 bases; junction bases not matched to a gene: 4.

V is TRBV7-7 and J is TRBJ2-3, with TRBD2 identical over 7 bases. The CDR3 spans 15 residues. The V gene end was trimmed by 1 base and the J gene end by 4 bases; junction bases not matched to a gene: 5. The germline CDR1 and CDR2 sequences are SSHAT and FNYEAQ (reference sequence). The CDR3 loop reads CASSLVGGESDTQYF. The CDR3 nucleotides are TGTGCCAGCAGCTTAGTTGGGGGGGAATCAGATACGCAGTATTTT.

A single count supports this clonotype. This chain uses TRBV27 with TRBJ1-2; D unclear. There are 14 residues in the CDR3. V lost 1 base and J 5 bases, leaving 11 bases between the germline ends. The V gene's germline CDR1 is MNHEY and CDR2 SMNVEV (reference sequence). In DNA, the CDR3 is TGTGCCAGCAGTTTATTGGGCCCAGAATATGGCTACACCTTC. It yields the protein CASSLLGPEYGYTF.

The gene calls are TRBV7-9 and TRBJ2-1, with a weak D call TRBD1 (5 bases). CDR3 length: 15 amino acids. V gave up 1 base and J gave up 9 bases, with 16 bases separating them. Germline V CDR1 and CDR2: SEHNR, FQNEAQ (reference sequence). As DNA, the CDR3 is TGTGCCAGCAGCTTAGAAGGGCAGGGTACTTGTGAGCAGTTCTTC. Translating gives CASSLEGQGTCEQFF.

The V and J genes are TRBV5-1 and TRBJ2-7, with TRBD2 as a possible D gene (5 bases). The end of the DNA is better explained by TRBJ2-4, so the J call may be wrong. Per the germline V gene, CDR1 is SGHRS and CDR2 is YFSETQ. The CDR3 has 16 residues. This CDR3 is CASSLENAGGGDIQYF. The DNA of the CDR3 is TGCGCCAGCAGCTTGGAGAACGCGGGCGGTGGGGACATTCAGTACTTC.

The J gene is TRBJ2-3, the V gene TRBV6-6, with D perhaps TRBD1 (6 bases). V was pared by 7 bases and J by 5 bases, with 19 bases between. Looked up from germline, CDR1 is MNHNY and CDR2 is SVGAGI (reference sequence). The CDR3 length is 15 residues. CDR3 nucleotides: TGTGCCAGCAACCAGCTCGGGCAGGGGATAGATACGCAGTATTTT. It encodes CASNQLGQGIDTQYF.

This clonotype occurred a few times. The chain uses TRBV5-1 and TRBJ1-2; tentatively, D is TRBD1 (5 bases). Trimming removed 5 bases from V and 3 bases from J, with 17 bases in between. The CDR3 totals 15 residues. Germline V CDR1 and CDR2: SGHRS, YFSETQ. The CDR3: CASSYEWDRDYGYTF. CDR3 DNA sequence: TGCGCCAGCAGTTACGAATGGGACCGCGACTATGGCTACACCTTC.

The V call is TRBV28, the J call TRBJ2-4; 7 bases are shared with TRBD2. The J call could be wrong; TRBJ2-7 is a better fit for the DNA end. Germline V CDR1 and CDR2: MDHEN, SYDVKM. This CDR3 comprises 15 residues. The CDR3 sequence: CASSPLRGMIGEQYF. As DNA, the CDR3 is TGTGCCAGCAGTCCCCTGCGGGGGATGATCGGCGAGCAGTACTTC.

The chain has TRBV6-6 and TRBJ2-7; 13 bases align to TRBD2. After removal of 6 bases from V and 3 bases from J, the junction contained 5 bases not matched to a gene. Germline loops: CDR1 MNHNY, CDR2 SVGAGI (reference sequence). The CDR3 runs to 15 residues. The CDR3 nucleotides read TGTGCCAGCAGAAGACTAGCGGGGGGCATCTACGAGCAGTACTTC. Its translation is CASRRLAGGIYEQYF.

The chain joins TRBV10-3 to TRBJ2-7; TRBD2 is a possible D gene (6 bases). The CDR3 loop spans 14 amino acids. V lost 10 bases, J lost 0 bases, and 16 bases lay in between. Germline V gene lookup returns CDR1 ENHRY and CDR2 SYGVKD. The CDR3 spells CATWDSRSSYEQYF. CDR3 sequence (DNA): TGTGCCACCTGGGACTCACGGAGCTCCTACGAGCAGTACTTC.

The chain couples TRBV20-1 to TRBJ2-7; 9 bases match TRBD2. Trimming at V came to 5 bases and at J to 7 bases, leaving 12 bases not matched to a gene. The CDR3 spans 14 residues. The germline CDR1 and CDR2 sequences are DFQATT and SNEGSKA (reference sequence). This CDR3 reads CSAVTSGARVEQYF. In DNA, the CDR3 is TGCAGTGCTGTGACTAGCGGTGCCCGTGTGGAGCAGTACTTC.

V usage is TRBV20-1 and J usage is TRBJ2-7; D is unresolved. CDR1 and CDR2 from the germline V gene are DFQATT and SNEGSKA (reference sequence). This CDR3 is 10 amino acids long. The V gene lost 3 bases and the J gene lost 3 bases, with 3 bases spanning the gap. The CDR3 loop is CSASGYEQYF. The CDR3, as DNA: TGCAGTGCTAGTGGCTACGAGCAGTACTTC.

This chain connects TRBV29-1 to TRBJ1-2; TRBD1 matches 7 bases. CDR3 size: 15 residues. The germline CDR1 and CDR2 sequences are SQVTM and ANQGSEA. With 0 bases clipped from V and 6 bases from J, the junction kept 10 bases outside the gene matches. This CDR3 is CSVEDARDRYDGYTF. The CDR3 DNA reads TGCAGCGTTGAAGATGCCCGGGACAGATATGATGGCTACACCTTC.

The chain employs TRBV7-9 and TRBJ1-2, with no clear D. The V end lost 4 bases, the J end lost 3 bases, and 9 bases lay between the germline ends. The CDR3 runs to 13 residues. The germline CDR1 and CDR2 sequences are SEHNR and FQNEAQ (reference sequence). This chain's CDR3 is CASSSDGYYGYTF. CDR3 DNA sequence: TGTGCCAGCAGCTCCGACGGTTACTATGGCTACACCTTC.

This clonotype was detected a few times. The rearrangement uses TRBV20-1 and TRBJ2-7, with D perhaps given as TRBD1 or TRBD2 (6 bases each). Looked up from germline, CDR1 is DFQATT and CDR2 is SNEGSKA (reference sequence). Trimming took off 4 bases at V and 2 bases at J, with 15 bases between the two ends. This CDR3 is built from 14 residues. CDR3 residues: CSANGGGLTYEQYF. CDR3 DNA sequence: TGCAGTGCTAACGGAGGGGGGCTAACCTACGAGCAGTACTTC.

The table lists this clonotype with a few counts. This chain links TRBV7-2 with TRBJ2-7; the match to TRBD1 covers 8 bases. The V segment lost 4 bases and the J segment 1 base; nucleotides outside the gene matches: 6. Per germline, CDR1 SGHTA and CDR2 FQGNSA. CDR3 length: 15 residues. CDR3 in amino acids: CASSSQGAYSYEQYF. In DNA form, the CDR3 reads TGTGCCAGCAGCTCCCAGGGGGCCTATTCCTACGAGCAGTACTTC.

The CDR3 spells CASRGDSTEAFF. Here the CDR3 DNA reads TGTGCCAGCAGAGGTGACAGCACTGAAGCTTTCTTT. The chain employs TRBV2 and TRBJ1-1; maybe TRBD1 (5 bases). V lost 6 bases and J 4 bases, leaving 9 bases between the germline ends. Per the germline V gene, CDR1 is SNHLY and CDR2 is FYNNEI. The CDR3 runs to 12 residues.